These 25 T cell receptor beta chains came from one sample sequenced in a study of blood T cell repertoires in COVID-19. Generated by immunoSEQ multiplex PCR, the TCRdb table keeps only in-frame clones and is missing some. This sample has 70,000 to 95,000 clones, with about 90% found just once. What was sequenced was peripheral blood. Source of these receptors: a man aged 45-65 years with COVID-19, enrolled during active disease.

The gene calls are TRBV5-1 and TRBJ2-7, with a tentative D call TRBD2 (6 bases). Trimming left V 2 bases short and J 0 bases short, with 9 bases between. The CDR3 runs 14 residues. The V gene's germline CDR1 is SGHRS and CDR2 YFSETQ. The CDR3 DNA is TGCGCCAGCAGCTTAGGAGGGGCCTCCTACGAGCAGTACTTC. The encoded protein is CASSLGGASYEQYF.

The gene calls are TRBV27 and TRBJ1-5; D gene unclear. The CDR3 has 13 amino acids. CDR1 is MNHEY and CDR2 is SMNVEV in the germline V gene (reference sequence). V lost 10 bases and J 4 bases, leaving 14 bases between the germline ends. CDR3 protein: CATARVPNQPQHF. As DNA, the CDR3 is TGTGCCACCGCCCGGGTTCCTAATCAGCCCCAGCATTTT.

V gene TRBV5-8 combines with J gene TRBJ1-2; 7 bases match TRBD1. This CDR3 is 13 amino acids long. From germline, CDR1 is SGHTS and CDR2 YDEGEE. Germline trimming cut 4 bases from V and 8 bases from J; bases unmatched to any gene: 8. CDR3 amino acids: CASSPDRAGGYTF. The CDR3 coding sequence is TGTGCCAGCAGCCCTGACAGGGCAGGCGGCTACACCTTC.

The gene calls are TRBV6-5 and TRBJ2-7; 14 bases are shared with TRBD2. The CDR3 runs 15 residues. Losses at the gene ends were 6 bases for V and 7 bases for J; bases not matched to a gene: 8. Germline CDR1 is MNHEY and CDR2 is SVGAGI. The CDR3 loop is CASRRLAGGPQEQYF. The DNA of the CDR3 is TGTGCCAGCAGAAGACTAGCGGGGGGGCCGCAGGAGCAGTACTTC.

This chain uses TRBV27 with TRBJ2-7, with TRBD1 matching over 10 bases. Germline V gene sequence: CDR1 MNHEY, CDR2 SMNVEV (reference sequence). J gave up 6 bases and V 4 bases, and 9 bases lay outside the gene matches. The CDR3 length is 15 residues. The CDR3 protein is CASSSPGQGKFEQYF. CDR3 DNA sequence: TGTGCCAGCAGTTCGCCGGGACAGGGGAAGTTCGAGCAGTACTTC.

The CDR3 region is CASTGESNTEAFF. As DNA, the CDR3 is TGTGCCAGCACGGGGGAGTCGAACACTGAAGCTTTCTTT. The gene calls are TRBV27 and TRBJ1-1, with D tentatively TRBD1 (5 bases). The CDR3 contains 13 residues. The V gene's germline CDR1 is MNHEY and CDR2 SMNVEV (reference sequence). Trimming pared 7 bases from V and 1 base from J, leaving 10 bases between.

The chain employs TRBV11-2 and TRBJ1-6; maybe TRBD1 (6 bases). This CDR3 contains 14 residues. Trimming shortened V by 4 bases and J by 10 bases, and 14 bases separated the two germline ends. In germline, CDR1 is SGHAT, CDR2 FQNNGV. This CDR3 is CASSSGHGQSPLHF. The CDR3 DNA sequence: TGTGCCAGCAGCTCGGGACACGGTCAATCACCCCTCCACTTT.

The V gene is TRBV6-5, the J gene TRBJ1-3; D not resolved. The V gene lost 5 bases and the J gene lost 4 bases, with 15 bases spanning the gap. CDR3 length: 15 residues. Germline V gives CDR1 MNHEY, CDR2 SVGAGI. CDR3 in DNA: TGTGCCAGCAGTACTACAAGGAATTTAGGAAACACCATATATTTT. Amino acids: CASSTTRNLGNTIYF.

V gene TRBV6-2 or TRBV6-3 combines with J gene TRBJ2-7; 7 bases line up with TRBD1. This CDR3 has 16 amino acids. Per germline, CDR1 MNHEY and CDR2 SVGEGT. V lost 0 bases, J lost 6 bases, and 11 bases stayed unmatched. CDR3 nucleotides: TGTGCCAGCAGTTACTCGCGGGTAAACAGGGGTGGCGAGCAGTACTTC. Translation: CASSYSRVNRGGEQYF.

This sequence joins TRBV18 and TRBJ1-4; no reliable D call. The V end lost 3 bases, the J end lost 3 bases, and 14 bases lay between the germline ends. Germline CDR1 and CDR2: KGHSH and LQKENI. The CDR3 contains 16 residues. The CDR3 DNA is TGTGCCAGCTCACCGGTGGAGTCACGCCCTAATGAAAAACTGTTTTTT. Its protein is CASSPVESRPNEKLFF.

This chain joins TRBV27 and TRBJ1-6, with a weak D call TRBD1 (6 bases). Germline V gives CDR1 MNHEY, CDR2 SMNVEV (reference sequence). Trimming cost V 3 bases and J 8 bases, with 11 bases left between them. The CDR3 extends over 14 amino acids. CDR3 sequence (DNA): TGTGCCAGCAGTTTTATGACAGGTTATTCACCCCTCCACTTT. The encoded protein is CASSFMTGYSPLHF.

The rearrangement joins TRBV7-9 to TRBJ2-2; TRBD2 aligns across 7 bases. The CDR3 loop spans 16 amino acids. Trimming took 4 bases from V and 4 from J; bases not matched to a gene: 9. The germline V gene encodes CDR1 SEHNR and CDR2 FQNEAQ (reference sequence). The CDR3 loop reads CASSSRLAGGTGELFF. Written as DNA, the CDR3 is TGTGCCAGCAGCTCGCGATTAGCGGGTGGCACCGGGGAGCTGTTTTTT.

This clone was counted a single time. V is TRBV5-1 and J is TRBJ1-1; a possible D gene is TRBD1 (6 bases). The CDR3 runs 14 residues. The V end lost 0 bases, the J end lost 4 bases, and 10 bases lay between the germline ends. In germline, CDR1 is SGHRS, CDR2 YFSETQ. DNA for the CDR3: TGCGCCAGCAGCTTGGGCGGGGGGCGCACTGAAGCTTTCTTT. Its protein product is CASSLGGGRTEAFF.

The chain couples TRBV4-1 to TRBJ1-6, with D perhaps matching TRBD1 (5 bases). The germline CDR1 and CDR2 sequences are MGHRA and YSYEKL. The V end lost 4 bases, the J end lost 7 bases, and 5 bases lay between the germline ends. The CDR3 extends over 12 amino acids. The CDR3 sequence: CASSPGNSPLHF. Here the CDR3 DNA reads TGCGCCAGCAGCCCAGGGAATTCACCCCTCCACTTT.

The table lists this clone with a few counts. The chain joins TRBV28 to TRBJ1-1, with 9 bases that match TRBD1. The CDR3 is 14 residues long. V was clipped by 6 bases and J by 4 bases; unmatched bases: 6. Germline V CDR1 and CDR2: MDHEN, SYDVKM. CDR3 region: CASSQGGQGTEAFF. The CDR3 region has the DNA TGTGCCAGCAGCCAAGGGGGACAGGGCACTGAAGCTTTCTTT.

The CDR3 spells CAWGTGVNYEKLFF. In DNA, the CDR3 is TGTGCCTGGGGGACAGGGGTGAATTACGAAAAACTGTTTTTT. The gene calls are TRBV30 and TRBJ1-4, with 10 bases lining up with TRBD1. Per germline, CDR1 GTSNPN and CDR2 SVGIG (reference sequence). The CDR3 covers 14 residues. Trimming removed 5 bases from V and 8 bases from J; junction bases left unmatched: 8.

The chain is built from TRBV28 and TRBJ2-7; 9 bases are shared with TRBD1. CDR1 and CDR2 from the germline V gene are MDHEN and SYDVKM. The CDR3 runs 15 residues. Trimming at V came to 3 bases and at J to 2 bases, leaving 5 bases not matched to a gene. The CDR3 loop reads CASSFGTGRTYEQYF. CDR3 sequence (DNA): TGTGCCAGCAGTTTCGGGACAGGGAGGACCTACGAGCAGTACTTC.

The J gene is TRBJ2-1, the V gene TRBV4-2, with 9 bases identical to TRBD2. CDR3 length: 17 amino acids. V was clipped by 0 bases and J by 5 bases; unmatched bases: 8. CDR1 is LGHNA and CDR2 is YNFKEQ in the germline V gene. The DNA for the CDR3 is TGTGCCAGCAGCCAAGAGATGGGGGCTAGCGGGGACAATGAGCAGTTCTTC. Protein product: CASSQEMGASGDNEQFF.

The chain recombines TRBV2 with TRBJ1-1; D is undetermined. Germline V lookup: CDR1 SNHLY, CDR2 FYNNEI. CDR3 length: 13 amino acids. Trimming left V 4 bases short and J 0 bases short, with 6 bases between. The CDR3 sequence is CASSGSLNTEAFF. DNA of the CDR3: TGTGCCAGCAGTGGAAGCCTGAACACTGAAGCTTTCTTT.

This sequence joins TRBV28 and TRBJ1-2; 12 nucleotides line up with TRBD1. The CDR3 loop spans 14 amino acids. Germline lookup yields CDR1 MDHEN and CDR2 SYDVKM. Germline trimming cut 6 bases from V and 6 bases from J; bases unmatched to any gene: 5. CDR3 nucleotides: TGTGCCAGCAGCCCCGGGACAGGGGGCCATGGCTACACCTTC. Amino acid sequence: CASSPGTGGHGYTF.

This rearrangement joins TRBV6-1 to TRBJ1-1; possibly TRBD1 for D (5 bases). This CDR3 has 14 residues. V shed 3 bases and J shed 5 bases, with 13 bases lying between them. Germline loops: CDR1 MNHNS, CDR2 SASEGT. DNA for the CDR3: TGTGCCAGCAGTGATAGGGGTATGGGGACTGAAGCTTTCTTT. Translating gives CASSDRGMGTEAFF.

The V and J genes are TRBV19 and TRBJ1-2; no clear D. Trimming removed 4 bases at V and 4 bases at J, with 7 bases between. Germline lookup yields CDR1 LNHDA and CDR2 SQIVND (reference sequence). The CDR3 has 12 residues. As DNA, the CDR3 is TGTGCCAGTAGTACTACTTTCTATGGCTACACCTTC. Translating gives CASSTTFYGYTF.

This sequence joins TRBV6-2 or TRBV6-3 and TRBJ2-1; 9 bases fit TRBD2. This CDR3 comprises 15 residues. The V gene end was trimmed by 1 base and the J gene end by 9 bases; junction bases not matched to a gene: 7. Per germline, CDR1 MNHEY and CDR2 SVGEGT. For the CDR3, the DNA is TGTGCCAGCAGTTACTATGGTAGCGGGGGAGGTGAGCAGTTCTTC. This codes for CASSYYGSGGGEQFF.

The chain combines TRBV5-1 with TRBJ1-1; D may be TRBD1 (5 bases). The ends were cut back, 1 base at V and 2 bases at J, with 12 bases in the middle. The CDR3 covers 15 residues. Per the germline V gene, CDR1 is SGHRS and CDR2 is YFSETQ. The CDR3 DNA is TGCGCCAGCAGCTTGTCAAGGACACAAAACACTGAAGCTTTCTTT. Encoded protein: CASSLSRTQNTEAFF. Variable domain in full (rest from reference TRBV5-1 and TRBJ1-1): KAGVTQTPRYLIKTRGQQVTLSCSPISGHRSVSWYQQTPGQGLQFLFEYFSETQRNKGNFPGRFSGRQFSNSRSEMNVSTLELGDSALYLCASSLSRTQNTEAFFGQGTRLTVV.

The chain uses TRBV28 and TRBJ2-7, with TRBD1 matching over 10 bases. Germline V gene sequence: CDR1 MDHEN, CDR2 SYDVKM. Trimming cost V 7 bases and J 4 bases; bases outside gene matches: 10. This CDR3 is built from 15 residues. The chain's CDR3 is CASTPGGQGKYEQYF. The CDR3 nucleotides read TGTGCCAGCACCCCGGGGGGACAGGGGAAGTACGAGCAGTACTTC.